This passage covers 20 T cell receptor beta chains from one sample sequenced in a study of neoadjuvant anti-PD-1 for oral cavity cancer. The time point was: after neoadjuvant nivolumab, at surgical resection. Sequencing was performed with immunoSEQ multiplex PCR; in TCRdb, only in-frame clones are kept and a portion is missing. The sample comprises around 70,000 clones, about 85% of which are singletons, and roughly 3.5% rests with the top ten. Sequencing was performed on PBMCs, taken after nivolumab (anti-PD-1) treatment. These receptors were obtained from a person aged 35-79 years with oral cavity squamous cell carcinoma.

The chain carries TRBV10-1 and TRBJ1-4; TRBD1 agrees at 7 bases. CDR1 and CDR2 from the germline V gene are WNHNN and SYGVQD (reference sequence). V was clipped by 6 bases and J by 4 bases; unmatched bases: 2. The CDR3 runs 13 residues. The CDR3 loop reads CASSRQGNEKLFF. CDR3 DNA sequence: TGCGCCAGCAGCCGACAGGGTAATGAAAAACTGTTTTTT.

The chain joins TRBV28 to TRBJ2-7; 8 bases line up with TRBD1. Trimming removed 4 bases from V and 0 bases from J; junction bases left unmatched: 11. CDR1 and CDR2 from the germline V gene are MDHEN and SYDVKM. CDR3 length equals 17 residues. DNA of the CDR3: TGTGCCAGCAGTTATGACAGGGGCGTTGGGGGCTCCTACGAGCAGTACTTC. Encoded protein: CASSYDRGVGGSYEQYF.

The chain recombines TRBV27 with TRBJ1-1, with 10 bases lining up with TRBD1. Germline CDR1 is MNHEY and CDR2 is SMNVEV (reference sequence). The junction had 7 bases not matched to a gene; V was cut back by 5 bases and J by 10 bases. The CDR3 length is 13 residues. CDR3 bases: TGTGCCAGCAGTCCCGACAGGGGGCGCTTAGCTTTCTTT. Its protein product is CASSPDRGRLAFF.

The chain recombines TRBV4-1 with TRBJ2-7; D call uncertain. Trimming removed 0 bases at V and 4 bases at J, with 7 bases between. The CDR3 spans 13 residues. Germline assignment: CDR1 MGHRA and CDR2 YSYEKL. In nucleotides, the CDR3 is TGCGCCAGCAGCCAAGATCGATCGTACGAGCAGTACTTC. Translating it yields CASSQDRSYEQYF.

The chain joins TRBV11-2 to TRBJ2-5, with 12 bases lining up with TRBD2. CDR1 is SGHAT, CDR2 FQNNGV, per germline. V lost 0 bases and J lost 8; bases outside the gene matches: 10. This CDR3 comprises 17 residues. DNA for the CDR3: TGTGCCAGCAGCTTAGACGGACTAGCGGGATTGGGGGGAACCCAGTACTTC. Translating it yields CASSLDGLAGLGGTQYF. Supplemented by reference TRBV11-2 and TRBJ2-5, the full variable domain reads EAGVAQSPRYKIIEKRQSVAFWCNPISGHATLYWYQQILGQGPKLLIQFQNNGVVDDSQLPKDRFSAERLKGVDSTLKIQPAKLEDSAVYLCASSLDGLAGLGGTQYFGPGTRLLVL.

In its sample, this clone was seen once. Here the CDR3 reads CASTDGTRGNSPLHF. The CDR3 bases are TGTGCCAGCACCGACGGGACAAGGGGGAATTCACCCCTCCACTTT. The chain links TRBV6-1 to TRBJ1-6; perhaps TRBD1 as D (6 bases). CDR3 length: 15 amino acids. The ends were cut back, 7 bases at V and 7 bases at J, with 17 bases in the middle. The germline CDR1 and CDR2 sequences are MNHNS and SASEGT.

The chain combines TRBV6-5 with TRBJ1-3; no definite D call. The CDR3 has 15 amino acids. Germline loops: CDR1 MNHEY, CDR2 SVGAGI. The V and J ends lost 6 bases and 1 base respectively, with 13 bases between them. The CDR3 sequence is CASRPDFLSGNTIYF. The CDR3 DNA sequence: TGTGCCAGCAGGCCAGACTTTCTTTCTGGAAACACCATATATTTT.

The table lists this clone with a count of one. The gene calls are TRBV23-1 and TRBJ2-3; 9 bases are a match to TRBD1. TRBV23-1 is noted as an ORF with a role that remains uncertain. There are 17 residues in the CDR3. V lost 0 bases, J lost 6 bases, and 10 bases stayed unmatched. The CDR3 DNA sequence: TGCGCCAGCAGTCAATCTCAGAGGGGACAGGGTTGGGATACGCAGTATTTT. Amino acid sequence: CASSQSQRGQGWDTQYF.

The rearrangement uses TRBV27 and TRBJ2-1; D is undetermined. In germline, CDR1 is MNHEY, CDR2 SMNVEV (reference sequence). The CDR3 has 15 amino acids. The V end lost 0 bases, the J end lost 5 bases, and 11 bases lay between the germline ends. CDR3 sequence (DNA): TGTGCCAGCAGTTTATCGAGGCCTCTAAACAATGAGCAGTTCTTC. Translated, it gives CASSLSRPLNNEQFF.

The chain employs TRBV6-5 and TRBJ2-7; TRBD1 matches 11 bases. With V trimmed by 10 bases and J by 3 bases, 8 bases remained unmatched. The germline gives CDR1 MNHEY, CDR2 SVGAGI. The CDR3 consists of 14 residues. CDR3 nucleotide sequence: TGTGCCACCCGGAAAGGGACAGGGGGCTACGAGCAGTACTTC. Its translation is CATRKGTGGYEQYF.

The chain combines TRBV5-1 with TRBJ1-1, with D maybe TRBD1 (6 bases). This CDR3 spans 14 amino acids. Trimming stripped 6 bases from V and 2 bases from J, with 14 bases between. In germline, CDR1 is SGHRS, CDR2 YFSETQ. The DNA of the CDR3 is TGCGCCAGCAAGTTAACAGGGTTCAACACTGAAGCTTTCTTT. Protein: CASKLTGFNTEAFF.

The chain links TRBV10-3 to TRBJ2-5; perhaps TRBD1 as D (6 bases). Trimming left V 2 bases short and J 5 bases short, with 15 bases between. Germline V gene sequence: CDR1 ENHRY, CDR2 SYGVKD. The CDR3 is made up of 15 amino acids. CDR3 loop: CAISEPRDKGETQYF. CDR3 sequence (DNA): TGTGCCATCAGTGAGCCCCGGGACAAAGGGGAGACCCAGTACTTC.

This chain joins TRBV6-1 and TRBJ2-1; D perhaps matches TRBD1 (5 bases). CDR3 size: 12 residues. V was clipped by 5 bases and J by 8 bases, with 10 bases between them. CDR1 and CDR2 (germline): MNHNS, SASEGT. The CDR3 reads CASSTLTDEQFF. CDR3 bases: TGTGCCAGCAGTACCTTGACAGATGAGCAGTTCTTC.

V and J are TRBV7-3 and TRBJ2-2; maybe TRBD2 (5 bases). Germline lookup yields CDR1 SGHTA and CDR2 FQGTGA. V was shortened by 2 bases and J by 2 bases, with 9 bases between the two germline ends. This CDR3 is built from 15 residues. The DNA for the CDR3 is TGTGCCAGCAGCTTATTAGGACTCAACACCGGGGAGCTGTTTTTT. Protein sequence: CASSLLGLNTGELFF.

The sample holds one count of this clone. The J gene is TRBJ2-5, the V gene TRBV16; no reliable D call. Germline CDR1 reads KGHSY; CDR2 reads FQNENV. V lost 5 bases and J 2 bases, leaving 9 bases between the germline ends. The CDR3 runs 13 residues. CDR3 DNA sequence: TGTGCCAGCAGCTGGGCTGGACAAGAGACCCAGTACTTC. This translates into CASSWAGQETQYF.

This rearrangement joins TRBV19 to TRBJ1-2, with a tentative D call TRBD1 (5 bases). The germline V gene has CDR1 LNHDA and CDR2 SQIVND (reference sequence). The CDR3 spans 14 residues. Trimming stripped 0 bases from V and 2 bases from J, with 7 bases between. The CDR3 coding sequence is TGTGCCAGTAGTATAGATCCAGGGAACTATGGCTACACCTTC. Translated, it gives CASSIDPGNYGYTF.

The J gene is TRBJ1-4, the V gene TRBV5-6; 7 bases map to TRBD1. CDR3 length: 13 residues. Germline V lookup: CDR1 SGHDT, CDR2 YYEEEE. With 5 bases clipped from V and 7 bases from J, the junction kept 5 bases outside the gene matches. The CDR3 region is CASSNTGVEKLFF. The CDR3 nucleotides are TGTGCCAGCAGTAACACAGGGGTTGAAAAACTGTTTTTT.

The V and J genes are TRBV6-1 and TRBJ2-5; TRBD2 aligns across 8 bases. J gave up 4 bases and V 3 bases, and 7 bases lay outside the gene matches. The CDR3 length is 15 residues. Germline values: CDR1 MNHNS, CDR2 SASEGT. The CDR3 region has the DNA TGTGCCAGCAGTGATGGAGCGGGAGTTGGAGAGACCCAGTACTTC. Its protein product is CASSDGAGVGETQYF.

The chain joins TRBV10-1 to TRBJ1-1, with TRBD1 matching 7 bases. The V gene end was trimmed by 6 bases and the J gene end by 1 base; junction bases not matched to a gene: 5. Germline CDR1 reads WNHNN; CDR2 reads SYGVQD (reference sequence). This CDR3 is built from 14 residues. CDR3 in amino acids: CASSSTGRNTEAFF. CDR3 DNA sequence: TGCGCCAGCAGCTCGACAGGGAGGAACACTGAAGCTTTCTTT.

Details on this clone: A junction boundary mismatches the germline segment, possibly from a read error. This chain uses TRBV7-7 with TRBJ2-2, with D tentatively TRBD2 (6 bases). The CDR3 is 16 amino acids. Germline lookup yields CDR1 SSHAT and CDR2 FNYEAQ (reference sequence). The chain's CDR3 is CASSLGASENTGELFF. CDR3 in DNA: TGTGCTAGCAGCTTAGGGGCTAGCGAGAACACCGGGGAGCTGTTTTTT.